These T cell receptor beta chains were read from a single sample in a study of blood T cell repertoires in COVID-19. The repertoire was sequenced with immunoSEQ multiplex PCR; TCRdb's copy has only in-frame clones and lacks some. The data contain around 200,000 clones, more than 75% of them singletons. The source material was peripheral blood. The receptors stem from a person aged 65 to 79 with COVID-19, enrolled during active disease. Each CDR3 is given with its conserved first and last residue. A D gene is named only where the DNA matches it firmly. The size entry is marked missing in some rows and otherwise reads once, few, many or a size class.

j_gene,d_gene,abundance,v_gene,CDR3nt,CDR3aa
TRBJ2-1,TRBD2,.,TRBV5-1,TGCGCCAGCAGCTTGGGCCCCGCGGGAGGGTACTACAATGAGCAGTTCTTC,CASSLGPAGGYYNEQFF
TRBJ1-2,.,.,TRBV7-2,TGTGCCAGCAGCTTAGAGTGGGTCAGCGGCGGCTACACCTTC,CASSLEWVSGGYTF
TRBJ1-4,TRBD1,.,TRBV7-9,TGTGCCAGCAGCCTACGACAGGGGCGGATTGAAAAACTGTTTTTT,CASSLRQGRIEKLFF
TRBJ2-5,.,few,TRBV12-3/TRBV12-4,TGTGCCAGCAGAAGACTGGAACAAGAGACCCAGTACTTC,CASRRLEQETQYF
TRBJ1-3,.,.,TRBV3-1/TRBV3-2,TGTGCCAGCAGCCAAGATCGGTACAGCAACTCTGGAAACACCATATATTTT,CASSQDRYSNSGNTIYF
TRBJ1-4,.,.,TRBV7-9,TGTGCCAGCAGCTTATTATTGGGGCAGCCAAATGAAAAACTGTTTTTT,CASSLLLGQPNEKLFF
TRBJ2-2,.,.,TRBV15,TGTGCCACCAGCAGAGATCAGGCTAAGAACACCGGGGAGCTGTTTTTT,CATSRDQAKNTGELFF
TRBJ1-1,.,.,TRBV11-2,TGTGCCAGCAGCTTAGCGAATCAGGGCGGCACTGAAGCTTTCTTT,CASSLANQGGTEAFF
TRBJ2-7,TRBD1,.,TRBV7-2,TGTGCCAGCAGCCCCGCTCGACAGGGTTACGAGCAGTACTTC,CASSPARQGYEQYF
TRBJ2-7,.,.,TRBV5-6,TGTGCCAGCAGCTTGGGAGGGAATGGCGAGCAGTACTTC,CASSLGGNGEQYF
TRBJ2-5,TRBD2,.,TRBV6-5,TGTGCCAGCTCGCCAGGGACTAGGGGGGAGGAGACCCAGTACTTC,CASSPGTRGEETQYF
TRBJ2-5,TRBD2,.,TRBV7-2,TGTGCCAGCAGCTTAGGACTAGCCTCGAATCTGGATACCCAGTACTTC,CASSLGLASNLDTQYF
TRBJ2-5,.,.,TRBV2,TGTGCCAGCAGGCTAGACGGGGTGGTGACCCAGTACTTC,CASRLDGVVTQYF
TRBJ1-5,TRBD1,once,TRBV3-1/TRBV3-2,TGTGCCAGCAGCCAAAACACAGGGGCGGGTGGCAATCAGCCCCAGCATTTT,CASSQNTGAGGNQPQHF
TRBJ2-1,TRBD2,.,TRBV5-4,TGTGCCAGCAGCTCCGGGACTAGCGTCGATGAGCAGTTCTTC,CASSSGTSVDEQFF
TRBJ2-2,.,once,TRBV5-5,TGTGCCAGCAGCTGGCAGGTGGCCGGGGAGCTGTTTTTT,CASSWQVAGELFF
TRBJ2-2,.,.,TRBV7-3,TGTGCCAGCAGCTTATCCGGGTCCGGGGAGCTGTTTTTT,CASSLSGSGELFF
TRBJ2-7,TRBD2,.,TRBV6-2/TRBV6-3,TGTGCCAGCAGTTACGGGACTAAAGGCCTCTACGAGCAGTACTTC,CASSYGTKGLYEQYF
TRBJ2-5,TRBD1,.,TRBV6-2/TRBV6-3,TGTGCCAGCAGTACCTGGACAGGGGGCAGAGAGACCCAGTACTTC,CASSTWTGGRETQYF
TRBJ2-3,TRBD2,once,TRBV5-4,TGTGCCAGCAGAACTAGCGCCGGCACAGATACGCAGTATTTT,CASRTSAGTDTQYF
TRBJ1-3,.,.,TRBV15,TGTGCCACCAGCAGAGTTGGGACAACTGGAAACACCATATATTTT,CATSRVGTTGNTIYF
TRBJ1-1,TRBD1,.,TRBV6-2/TRBV6-3,TGTGCCAGCAGTCCCCTCTACAGGGGGGCCACTGAAGCTTTCTTT,CASSPLYRGATEAFF
TRBJ2-1,TRBD2,once,TRBV28,TGTGCCAGCACCCAAACGCGGCCTAGCGGACGGAATGAGCAGTTCTTC,CASTQTRPSGRNEQFF
TRBJ2-3,TRBD2,.,TRBV7-3,TGTGCCAGCAGCAGAGGGACTAGCGGAAGCACAGATACGCAGTATTTT,CASSRGTSGSTDTQYF
TRBJ2-1,TRBD1,few,TRBV2,TGTGCCAGTGGACCCGGGACAGGGGGGCTGGGTGAGCAGTTCTTC,CASGPGTGGLGEQFF
TRBJ1-5,TRBD1,.,TRBV5-1,TGCGCCAGCCGGGCAGGGGGCCTGGGTCAGCCCCAGCATTTT,CASRAGGLGQPQHF
TRBJ2-1,TRBD2,.,TRBV7-8,TGTGCCAGCAGCCAGGGACTAGCGCCGTATGAGCAGTTCTTC,CASSQGLAPYEQFF
TRBJ2-7,TRBD2,.,TRBV10-3,TGTGCCACGGGACTACCACTTACCTACGAGCAGTACTTC,CATGLPLTYEQYF
TRBJ1-1,.,.,TRBV6-1,TGTGCCAGCAGTGACAGGGATGAAGCTTTCTTT,CASSDRDEAFF
TRBJ2-7,TRBD1,once,TRBV5-1,TGCGCCAGCAGCGGGGGGACAGGGGTTTGGCAGTACTTC,CASSGGTGVWQYF
TRBJ1-2,.,.,TRBV24-1,TGTGCCACCTTCAGTGACTATGGCTACACCTTC,CATFSDYGYTF
TRBJ1-3,TRBD1,.,TRBV4-1,TGCGCCAGCAGCCTCCTTGGCCCGACAGGGGGACCCTCTGGAAACACCATATATTTT,CASSLLGPTGGPSGNTIYF
TRBJ2-2,TRBD2,.,TRBV15,TGTGCCACCAGCAGGGCGGCGGGTAGCGGGAGTCGGACCGGGGAGCTGTTTTTT,CATSRAAGSGSRTGELFF
TRBJ2-7,.,.,TRBV30,TGTGCCTGGAGGGGGGGTAGGACCTACGAGCAGTACTTC,CAWRGGRTYEQYF
TRBJ1-2,TRBD1,few,TRBV7-8,TGTGCCAGCAGCTTAGCAAGACAGGGGTTCGTCGATGACTATGGCTACACCTTC,CASSLARQGFVDDYGYTF
TRBJ2-1,TRBD2,once,TRBV2,TGTGCCAGCAGTGATCTAGCGGGAGGGCCTCATCAGTTCTTC,CASSDLAGGPHQFF
TRBJ2-7,TRBD1,.,TRBV5-6,TGTGCCAGCATGGGGACAGGGTACCAGAACGAGCAGTACTTC,CASMGTGYQNEQYF
TRBJ2-3,.,.,TRBV5-6,TGTGCCAGCAGCTTGCCGGGATCGATGGATACGCAGTATTTT,CASSLPGSMDTQYF
TRBJ2-5,.,few,TRBV19,TGTGCCAGTAGTAACCACTACCCGGGACAACAAGAGACCCAGTACTTC,CASSNHYPGQQETQYF
TRBJ1-6,.,.,TRBV28,TGTGCCAGCAGTTCCCCGCAGGGTAATTCACCCCTCCACTTT,CASSSPQGNSPLHF
TRBJ1-5,.,.,TRBV2,TGTGCCAGCAGTGATTCGGTCCCCCCGTCCCAGCATTTT,CASSDSVPPSQHF
TRBJ2-1,.,.,TRBV7-2,TGTGCCAGCAGCTTATTTTCTCGTCCCCGGGACACTTCCAATGAGCAGTTCTTC,CASSLFSRPRDTSNEQFF
TRBJ2-1,.,.,TRBV5-6,TGTGCCAGCAGCTTCCCACAGGGTTACAATGAGCAGTTCTTC,CASSFPQGYNEQFF
TRBJ2-7,TRBD1,.,TRBV14,TGTGCCAGCAGCCACATCTTAAGTCGGGACAGGGGCGACGAGCAGTACTTC,CASSHILSRDRGDEQYF
TRBJ1-2,.,.,TRBV28,TGTGCCAGCAGTTTGCGGGCAGCTAACTATGGCTACACCTTC,CASSLRAANYGYTF